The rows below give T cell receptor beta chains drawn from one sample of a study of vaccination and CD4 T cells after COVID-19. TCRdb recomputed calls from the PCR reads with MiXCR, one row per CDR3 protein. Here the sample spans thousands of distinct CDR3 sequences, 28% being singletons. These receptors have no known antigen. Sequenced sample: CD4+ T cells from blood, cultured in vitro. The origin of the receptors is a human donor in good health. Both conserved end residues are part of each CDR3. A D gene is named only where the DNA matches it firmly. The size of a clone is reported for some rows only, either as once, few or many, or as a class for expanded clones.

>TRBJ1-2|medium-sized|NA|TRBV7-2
CASSSTGHNGYTF
TGTGCCAGCAGCTCTACAGGGCATAATGGCTACACCTTC
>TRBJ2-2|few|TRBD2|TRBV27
CASSLKGLAGVRNTGELFF
TGTGCCAGCAGTCTAAAGGGACTAGCGGGAGTTCGAAACACCGGGGAGCTGTTTTTT
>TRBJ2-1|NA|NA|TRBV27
CASSLAGSSYNEQFF
TGTGCCAGCAGTTTGGCCGGGAGCTCCTACAATGAGCAGTTCTTC
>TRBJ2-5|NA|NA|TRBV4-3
CASSQDRPGQETQYF
TGCGCCAGCAGCCAAGATCGTCCAGGTCAAGAGACCCAGTACTTC
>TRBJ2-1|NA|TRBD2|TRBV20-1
CSARPLAGSYNEQFF
TGCAGTGCTAGGCCCCTAGCGGGATCCTACAATGAGCAGTTCTTC
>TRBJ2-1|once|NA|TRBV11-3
CASSFRGTDEQFF
TGTGCCAGCAGCTTTCGGGGGACCGATGAGCAGTTCTTC
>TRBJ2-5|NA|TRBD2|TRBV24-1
CATSSGTSGETQYF
TGTGCCACCAGTTCCGGGACTAGCGGAGAGACCCAGTACTTC
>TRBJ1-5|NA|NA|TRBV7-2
CASSLDYRRLRPQHF
TGTGCCAGCAGCTTAGATTATAGACGTCTTCGGCCCCAGCATTTT
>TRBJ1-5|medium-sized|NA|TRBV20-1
CSARDPVSNQPQHF
TGCAGTGCTAGAGATCCAGTGAGCAATCAGCCCCAGCATTTT
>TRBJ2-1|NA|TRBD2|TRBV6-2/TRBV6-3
CASDNGGAYNEQFF
TGTGCCAGCGACAACGGGGGGGCCTACAATGAGCAGTTCTTC
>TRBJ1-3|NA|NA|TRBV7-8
CASSLRREEGNTIYF
TGTGCCAGCAGCTTAAGAAGGGAGGAAGGAAACACCATATATTTT
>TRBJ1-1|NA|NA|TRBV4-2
CASSPSLWGARTEAFF
TGTGCCAGCAGCCCCTCCCTATGGGGGGCGAGGACTGAAGCTTTCTTT
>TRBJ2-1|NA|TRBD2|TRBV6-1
CASTLAGGPLDEQFF
TGTGCCAGCACCTTAGCGGGAGGGCCTTTGGATGAGCAGTTCTTC
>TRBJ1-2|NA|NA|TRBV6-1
CASSQNVVGDYGYTF
TGTGCCAGCAGCCAGAATGTTGTGGGAGACTATGGCTACACCTTC
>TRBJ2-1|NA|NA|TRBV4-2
CASSQYQLGNEQFF
TGTGCCAGCAGCCAGTACCAACTAGGGAACGAGCAGTTCTTC
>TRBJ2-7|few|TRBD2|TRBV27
CASSLLSAGGPGEQYF
TGTGCCAGCAGTTTGCTTTCAGCGGGAGGGCCCGGCGAGCAGTACTTC
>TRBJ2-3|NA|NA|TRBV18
CASSLSTVSSSADTQYF
TGTGCCAGCTCACTCTCGACAGTTAGCTCTAGTGCAGATACGCAGTATTTT
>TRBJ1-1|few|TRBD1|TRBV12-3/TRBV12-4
CASSPRTGLNTEAFF
TGTGCCAGCAGTCCAAGGACAGGGCTGAACACTGAAGCTTTCTTT
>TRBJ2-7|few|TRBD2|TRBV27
CASRSSGRSYEQYF
TGTGCCAGCAGATCTAGCGGGAGAAGCTACGAGCAGTACTTC
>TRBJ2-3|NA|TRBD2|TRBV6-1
CASSPLAGATDTQYF
TGTGCCAGCAGTCCACTAGCGGGAGCCACAGATACGCAGTATTTT
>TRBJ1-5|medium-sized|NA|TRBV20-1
CSARGRDSNQPQHF
TGCAGTGCTAGAGGGAGGGACAGCAATCAGCCCCAGCATTTT
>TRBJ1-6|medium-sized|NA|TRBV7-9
CASSFGFRGERNSPLHF
TGTGCCAGCAGCTTTGGGTTCCGGGGCGAGAGGAATTCACCCCTCCACTTT
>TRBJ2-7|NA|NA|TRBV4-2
CASSQEGLASREQYF
TGTGCCAGCAGCCAAGAGGGGCTAGCGAGTCGCGAGCAGTACTTC
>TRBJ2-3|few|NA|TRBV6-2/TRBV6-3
CASSPLRGAGDTQYF
TGTGCCAGCAGTCCACTCCGGGGGGCGGGAGATACGCAGTATTTT
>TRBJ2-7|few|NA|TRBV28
CASSPRYEQYF
TGTGCCAGCAGTCCTCGCTACGAGCAGTACTTC
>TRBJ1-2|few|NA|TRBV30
CAWSDRAYGYTF
TGTGCCTGGAGTGACCGCGCCTATGGCTACACCTTC
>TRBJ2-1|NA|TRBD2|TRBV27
CASSSLTLAASSYNEQFF
TGTGCCAGCAGTTCGCTTACACTAGCGGCCAGCTCCTACAATGAGCAGTTCTTC
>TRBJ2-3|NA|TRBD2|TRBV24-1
CATSELIAGDVTDTQYF
TGTGCCACCAGTGAGTTAATAGCGGGAGATGTGACAGATACGCAGTATTTT
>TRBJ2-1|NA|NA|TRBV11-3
CASSLGGRQVFEQFF
TGTGCCAGCAGCTTAGGAGGCCGACAGGTTTTTGAGCAGTTCTTC
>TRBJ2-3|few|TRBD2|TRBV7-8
CASSHSSGEGSTQYF
TGTGCCAGCAGCCATAGCAGTGGGGAGGGGAGTACGCAGTATTTT
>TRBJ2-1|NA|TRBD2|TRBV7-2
CASSARTSGANEQFF
TGTGCCAGCAGCGCCCGGACTAGCGGTGCCAATGAGCAGTTCTTC
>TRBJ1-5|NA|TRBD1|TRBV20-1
CSARVWGQGAGQPQHF
TGCAGTGCTAGGGTATGGGGCCAGGGGGCGGGTCAGCCCCAGCATTTT
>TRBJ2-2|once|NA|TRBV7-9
CASSLIQTGELFF
TGTGCCAGCAGCTTAATCCAAACCGGGGAGCTGTTTTTT
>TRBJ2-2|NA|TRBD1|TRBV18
CASSPTGDRTGELFF
TGTGCCAGCTCACCTACAGGGGATAGGACCGGGGAGCTGTTTTTT
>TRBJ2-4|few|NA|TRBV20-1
CSAREGRGELAKNIQYF
TGCAGTGCTAGAGAGGGAAGGGGCGAATTAGCCAAAAACATTCAGTACTTC
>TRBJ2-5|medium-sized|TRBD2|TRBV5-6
CASSIGPSGTSYETQYF
TGTGCCAGCAGCATAGGCCCTTCCGGGACTAGCTACGAGACCCAGTACTTC
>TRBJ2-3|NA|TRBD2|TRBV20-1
CSARGVSGRPDTQYF
TGCAGTGCTAGAGGTGTTAGCGGGAGACCAGATACGCAGTATTTT
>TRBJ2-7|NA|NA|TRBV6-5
CASSYGWIFSYEQYF
TGTGCCAGCAGTTACGGCTGGATATTTTCCTACGAGCAGTACTTC
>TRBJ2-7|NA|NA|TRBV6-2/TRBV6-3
CASSLDAYEQYF
TGTGCCAGCAGCTTGGACGCCTACGAGCAGTACTTC
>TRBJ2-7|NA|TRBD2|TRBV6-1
CASSRLPLTGTSGSEQYF
TGTGCCAGCAGCAGGCTGCCTTTAACCGGGACTAGTGGTTCCGAGCAGTACTTC
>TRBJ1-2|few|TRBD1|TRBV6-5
CASSSPDRANYGYTF
TGTGCCAGCAGTTCCCCTGACAGGGCGAACTATGGCTACACCTTC
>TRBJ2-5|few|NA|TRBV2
CASSEALIQETQYF
TGTGCCAGCAGTGAAGCGCTAATCCAAGAGACCCAGTACTTC
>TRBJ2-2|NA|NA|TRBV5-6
CASSFPGTGELFF
TGTGCCAGCAGCTTTCCCGGGACCGGGGAGCTGTTTTTT
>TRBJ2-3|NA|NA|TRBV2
CASSTAAGRGPTQYF
TGTGCCAGCAGTACCGCGGCAGGGCGCGGTCCTACGCAGTATTTT